One and the same sample provided the 9 T cell receptor beta chains below, sequenced in a study of T cells in Graves' hyperthyroidism and ophthalmopathy. Authors of the study amplified TCR beta CDR3 regions from RNA transcripts. A first-round RT-PCR of the TCR CDR3 used the HTBI primer set. MiXCR was run by TCRdb on the multiplex PCR reads, yielding one entry per CDR3 protein. The sample includes about 640,000 distinct CDR3 sequences, around 20% of them seen just once. Sample: blood. The receptor set was obtained from a man aged 25-40 years with Graves' ophthalmopathy.

This clonotype has only a few counts. This chain links TRBV5-1 with TRBJ1-2; 9 bases agree with TRBD1. After removal of 3 bases from V and 8 bases from J, the junction contained 11 bases not matched to a gene. This CDR3 spans 15 amino acids. Germline V gene lookup returns CDR1 SGHRS and CDR2 YFSETQ. The CDR3 reads CASSSNRGTGSGYTF. CDR3 coding DNA: TGCGCCAGCAGCTCCAACCGTGGGACAGGGAGCGGCTACACCTTC.

In this sample, this clonotype turned up a few times. The CDR3 is CASRKLSYQETQYF. DNA of the CDR3: TGTGCCAGTAGAAAACTATCGTACCAAGAGACCCAGTACTTC. This chain connects TRBV2 to TRBJ2-5; D remains unclear. CDR1 is SNHLY and CDR2 is FYNNEI in the germline V gene. V was cut by 9 bases and J by 0 bases, with 14 bases left in between. The CDR3 has 14 residues.

This clonotype was counted only a few times. The chain is built from TRBV27 and TRBJ1-1; no definite D call. This CDR3 spans 12 amino acids. Trimming took 8 bases from V and 7 from J, leaving 14 bases between them. Germline loops: CDR1 MNHEY, CDR2 SMNVEV (reference sequence). CDR3 sequence (DNA): TGTGCCAGCCACGGCTCTTACAGTGAAGCTTTCTTT. It yields the protein CASHGSYSEAFF.

This clonotype was observed at least ten times. The V call is TRBV11-3, the J call TRBJ1-1; D perhaps matches TRBD1 (5 bases). Trimming removed 5 bases at V and 1 base at J, with 14 bases between. From germline, CDR1 is SGHNT and CDR2 YENEEA. The length of the CDR3 is 15 residues. The CDR3 nucleotides read TGTGCCAGCAGCCCCGGTTTAGGGACGAACACTGAAGCTTTCTTT. It yields the protein CASSPGLGTNTEAFF. The full variable domain, rest sourced from reference TRBV11-3 and TRBJ1-1, is EAGVVQSPRYKIIEKKQPVAFWCNPISGHNTLYWYLQNLGQGPELLIRYENEEAVDDSQLPKDRFSAERLKGVDSTLKIQPAELGDSAVYLCASSPGLGTNTEAFFGQGTRLTVV.

In its sample, this clonotype was seen many times. This chain uses TRBV13 with TRBJ2-3, with D perhaps TRBD1 (6 bases). Germline V gene sequence: CDR1 PRHDT, CDR2 FYEKMQ (reference sequence). The CDR3 has 16 amino acids. Deletions cut 5 bases from V and 1 base from J, with 16 bases between. DNA of the CDR3: TGTGCCAGCAGCCCGGAGAACAGGGTCGGCACAGATACGCAGTATTTT. It translates to CASSPENRVGTDTQYF. Full variable domain (outside the CDR3, taken from reference TRBV13 and TRBJ2-3): AAGVIQSPRHLIKEKRETATLKCYPIPRHDTVYWYQQGPGQDPQFLISFYEKMQSDKGSIPDRFSAQQFSDYHSELNMSSLELGDSALYFCASSPENRVGTDTQYFGPGTRLTVL.

This clonotype was picked up a small number of times. A much larger clone lies a single base off, so this may be a read error. The rearrangement uses TRBV18 and TRBJ1-1; D remains unclear. CDR1 KGHSH and CDR2 LQKENI come from the germline V gene. CDR3 length: 17 residues. This chain's CDR3 is CASSPQGTTGMNTETFF. The DNA for the CDR3 is TGTGCCAGCTCACCACAGGGTACCACCGGGATGAACACTGAAACTTTCTTT.

This clonotype showed up just a few times. CDR3 sequence (DNA): TGTGCCAGCAGCTGGACTAGCGGCCTCGGGAATGAGCAGTTCTTC. As protein: CASSWTSGLGNEQFF. The gene calls are TRBV7-3 and TRBJ2-1; TRBD2 matches 10 bases. Germline trimming cut 4 bases from V and 7 bases from J; bases unmatched to any gene: 7. The CDR3 covers 15 residues. CDR1 is SGHTA, CDR2 FQGTGA, per germline.

The gene calls are TRBV2 and TRBJ2-7, with D possibly TRBD2 on 7 matching bases. Between the trimmed V and J ends, which lost 7 bases and 7 bases, there was a span of 17 bases. This CDR3 spans 13 amino acids. Germline values: CDR1 SNHLY, CDR2 FYNNEI. CDR3 in DNA: TGTGCCAGCATGTGGAATCGGGGGGCGGAGCAGTACTTC. The encoded protein is CASMWNRGAEQYF.

The table lists this clonotype with many counts. The chain couples TRBV6-1 to TRBJ1-5; 10 nucleotides match TRBD1. CDR1 and CDR2 from the germline V gene are MNHNS and SASEGT. This CDR3 is 16 amino acids long. V shed 6 bases and J 0 bases; nucleotides not matched to a gene: 5. The CDR3 region is CASSLTGGNSNQPQHF. In DNA, the CDR3 is TGTGCCAGCAGCCTGACAGGGGGCAATAGCAATCAGCCCCAGCATTTT.